This T cell receptor beta chain was recorded in a study of T cells after yellow fever vaccination. Study overall: For low cell numbers, libraries were made with SMART-Seq v4 Ultra Low Input. Study findings and constraints: CD4 and CD8 compartments shared a small share of clonotypes, likely from convergent recombination. Clones from primary vaccination mostly reappeared after the booster (96% CD4, less than 90% CD8).

Universal primer sites and UMIs were introduced during 5'RACE template-switching synthesis of TCR cDNA. In TCRdb, the 5' RACE reads were re-called with MiXCR into one record per CDR3 protein. Among some 220,000 distinct CDR3 sequences listed, 3% to 4% were seen once. J was trimmed by 10 bases and V by 4 bases; bases with no gene match: 3. Germline V gene data show CDR1 as MNHEY and CDR2 as SVGAGI. The CDR3 covers 12 residues. This clonotype was counted many times. The antigen remains unidentified. The TCR sequence derives from a man in his late teens or twenties who received the YFV17D yellow fever vaccine. This specimen was CD4+ T cells sorted from PBMCs, taken 10 days after the yellow fever booster vaccination. The rearrangement joins TRBV6-5 to TRBJ2-1; 8 bases fit TRBD2. The DNA for the CDR3 is TGTGCCAGCAGTTTTCAGCGGGGGGAGCAGTTCTTC. Amino acids: CASSFQRGEQFF.